This T cell receptor beta chain appears in the sequencing data of a study of beta chain features in type 1 diabetes. As for the study in general: Researchers looked at roughly 110 million sorted cells across all samples.

In germline, CDR1 is SEHNR, CDR2 FQNEAQ (reference sequence). Trimming cost V 5 bases and J 5 bases, with 22 bases left between them. The CDR3 has 17 amino acids. In its sample, this clone was seen a few times. Its target is unknown. Regarding the study as a whole: Moderate but significant shortening of TCRB CDR3s was recorded in all four CD4+ subsets from Type 1 diabetes patients. VDJ junctions sequenced from type 1 diabetes patients showed fewer insertions and more deletions. Comparison showed that naive, central memory and Treg TCRB repertoires appeared more similar among patients than among healthy donors.

The study reverse transcribed the entire isolated RNA, so it sequenced expressed TCRB transcripts. The method was immunoSEQ multiplex PCR; TCRdb's version includes in-frame clones alone and lacks a portion of them. Of around 600,000 clones listed, roughly 12% were seen once; the top ten hold approximately 0.11%. The TCR was taken from a man aged 25 to 40 with type 1 diabetes. The J gene is TRBJ1-5, the V gene TRBV7-9; weak D call: TRBD1 (5 bases). The sample comprised naive CD4+ T cells from blood. The CDR3 loop is CASSHIGGQGVDQPQHF. CDR3 sequence (DNA): TGTGCCAGCAGCCACATAGGCGGGCAGGGCGTCGATCAGCCCCAGCATTTT. Full variable domain (remainder filled in from reference TRBV7-9 and TRBJ1-5): DTGVSQNPRHKITKRGQNVTFRCDPISEHNRLYWYRQTLGQGPEFLTYFQNEAQLEKSRLLSDRFSAERPKGSFSTLEIQRTEQGDSAMYLCASSHIGGQGVDQPQHFGDGTRLSIL.